This T cell receptor beta chain was recovered during a study of post-analysis software for immune sequencing data (dated by TCRdb to the mid-2010s). A note on the overall study: Disease courses on record covered relapsing-remitting, secondary progressive and progressive-relapsing multiple sclerosis, though some patients had no subtype annotation. A subset of samples was prepared in parallel using single-end sample barcoding, then pooled and co-amplified after Illumina adapter ligation. The multiple sclerosis patient repertoires were compared with more than 9 previously published healthy control repertoires from donors aged roughly 6 to 27 years.

To demonstrate the VDJtools post-analysis software, TCR beta repertoires were profiled from the peripheral blood of 13 young patients with multiple sclerosis. The multiple sclerosis patients were children and adolescents between about 6 and 16 years of age. In the case of this clonotype: Its target antigen remains unknown. Per-nucleotide qualities are absent, and no much larger clonotype sits a single base away.

The study at large found these results: Direct clustering with F measure showed strong co-clustering of samples prepared in the same batch, prompting a batch-effect correction. The control group was slightly older than the multiple sclerosis patient group. Multiple sclerosis patients had significantly lower normalized Chao1 diversity than controls, a result that suggests substantial peripheral T-cell clonal expansion. Four to six TRBV segments, including TRBV5-6, TRBV5-1 and TRBV20-1, were significantly more frequent in patients than controls.

The library was generated by PCR. The reads were generated on an Illumina HiSeq 2500. Unique molecular identifiers were incorporated into TCR beta cDNA libraries to reduce PCR and sequencing biases. Around 500,000 cDNA molecules were obtained for every 1 to 10 million input T cells, so each molecule roughly corresponded to one T cell. Patient libraries were prepared and sequenced with the same protocol used for the earlier healthy control dataset. Within a given batch, samples were prepared together, multiplexed and sequenced on the same HiSeq lane. The original methods were these. Raw barcoded reads were processed with MIGEC, and single-read molecular identifier groups were discarded before consensus assembly and CDR3 extraction. Clonotype tables were post-analysed with VDJtools, normalizing diversity by down-sampling all datasets to the smallest sample size. Repertoire overlap clustering matched CDR3 amino acid but not nucleotide sequences to correct batch-related cross-sample contamination. TCRdb applied fastp at Q25 and MiXCR to the public reads, then kept only in-frame beta chains. Records with the same CDR3 protein are collapsed into one entry carrying the most frequent genes and DNA. The V and J calls shown here were made by TCRdb, not taken from the authors' results. This sample holds around 250,000 distinct CDR3 sequences; just over 35% were observed only once. The ten biggest clones cover under 5.5% of the sample.

From a lookup of the germline V gene, CDR1 and CDR2 are SGHRS and YFSETQ. V loses 0 bases, J loses 4 bases, and the germline ends lie 18 bases apart. From the cysteine up to the phenylalanine, the CDR3 has a length of 17 residues. Just the 51-base CDR3 DNA is kept, in frame starting at base 1. The sequenced material came from blood. This clonotype was sampled from a girl aged 5 to 17 with multiple sclerosis. This chain is built from TRBV5-1 and TRBJ2-3, with no reliable assignment of the D segment. The sequenced DNA is TGCGCCAGCAGCTTGGCCCCGGTCCTCCGGGCCGCAGATACGCAGTATTTT. It translates to CASSLAPVLRAADTQYF.